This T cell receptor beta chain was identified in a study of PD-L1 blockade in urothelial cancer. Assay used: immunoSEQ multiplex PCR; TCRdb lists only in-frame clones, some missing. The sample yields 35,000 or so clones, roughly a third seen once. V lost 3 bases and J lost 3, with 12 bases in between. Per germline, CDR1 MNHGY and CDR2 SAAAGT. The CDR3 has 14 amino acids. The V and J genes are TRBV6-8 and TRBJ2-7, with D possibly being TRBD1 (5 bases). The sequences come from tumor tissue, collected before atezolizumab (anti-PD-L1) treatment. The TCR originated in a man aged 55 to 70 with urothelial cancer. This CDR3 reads CASSYSQGFYEQYF. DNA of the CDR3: TGTGCCAGCAGTTATAGTCAGGGTTTCTACGAGCAGTACTTC.